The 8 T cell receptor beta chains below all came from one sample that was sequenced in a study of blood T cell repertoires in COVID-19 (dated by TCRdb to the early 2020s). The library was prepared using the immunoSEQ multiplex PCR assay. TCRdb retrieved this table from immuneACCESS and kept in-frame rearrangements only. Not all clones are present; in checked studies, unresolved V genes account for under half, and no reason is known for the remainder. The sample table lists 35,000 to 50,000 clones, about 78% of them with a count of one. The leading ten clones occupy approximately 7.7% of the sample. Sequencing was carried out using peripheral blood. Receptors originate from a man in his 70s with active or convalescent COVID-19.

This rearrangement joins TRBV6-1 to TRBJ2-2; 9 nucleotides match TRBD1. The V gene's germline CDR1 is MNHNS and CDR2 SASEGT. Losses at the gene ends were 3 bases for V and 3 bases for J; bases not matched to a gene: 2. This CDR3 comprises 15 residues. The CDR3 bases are TGTGCCAGCAGTGAGGGGACAGGGTACACCGGGGAGCTGTTTTTT. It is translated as CASSEGTGYTGELFF.

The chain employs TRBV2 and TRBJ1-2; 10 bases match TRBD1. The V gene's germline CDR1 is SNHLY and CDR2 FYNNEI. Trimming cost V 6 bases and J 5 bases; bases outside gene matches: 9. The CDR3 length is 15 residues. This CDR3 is CASSPRTGGLYGYTF. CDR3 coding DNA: TGTGCCAGCAGCCCCCGGACAGGGGGGCTATATGGCTACACCTTC. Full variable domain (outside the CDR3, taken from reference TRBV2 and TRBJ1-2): EPEVTQTPSHQVTQMGQEVILRCVPISNHLYFYWYRQILGQKVEFLVSFYNNEISEKSEIFDDQFSVERPDGSNFTLKIRSTKLEDSAMYFCASSPRTGGLYGYTFGSGTRLTVV.

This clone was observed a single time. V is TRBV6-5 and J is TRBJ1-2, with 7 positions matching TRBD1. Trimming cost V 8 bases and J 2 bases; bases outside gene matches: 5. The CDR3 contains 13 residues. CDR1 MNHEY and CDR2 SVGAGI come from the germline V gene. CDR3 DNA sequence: TGTGCCAGCGGATGGACAGGAAACTATGGCTACACCTTC. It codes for CASGWTGNYGYTF.

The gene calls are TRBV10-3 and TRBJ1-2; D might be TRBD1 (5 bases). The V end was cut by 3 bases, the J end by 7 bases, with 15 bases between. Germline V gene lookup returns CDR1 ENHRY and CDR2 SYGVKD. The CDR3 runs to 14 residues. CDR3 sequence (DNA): TGTGCCATCAGTGAATGGCAGGGTGAAGCTGGCTACACCTTC. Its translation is CAISEWQGEAGYTF.

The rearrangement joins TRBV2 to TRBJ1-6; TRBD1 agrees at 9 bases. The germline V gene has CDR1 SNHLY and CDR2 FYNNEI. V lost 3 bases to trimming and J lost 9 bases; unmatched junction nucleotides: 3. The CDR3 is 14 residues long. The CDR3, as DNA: TGTGCCAGCAGTGACAGGGACAGGGTTTCACCCCTCCACTTT. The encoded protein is CASSDRDRVSPLHF.

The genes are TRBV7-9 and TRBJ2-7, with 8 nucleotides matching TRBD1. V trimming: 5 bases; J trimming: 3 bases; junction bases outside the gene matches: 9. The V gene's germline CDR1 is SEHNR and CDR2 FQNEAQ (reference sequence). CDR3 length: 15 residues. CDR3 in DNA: TGTGCCAGCAGCGGACAGGGTCCCAGTTACTACGAGCAGTACTTC. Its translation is CASSGQGPSYYEQYF.

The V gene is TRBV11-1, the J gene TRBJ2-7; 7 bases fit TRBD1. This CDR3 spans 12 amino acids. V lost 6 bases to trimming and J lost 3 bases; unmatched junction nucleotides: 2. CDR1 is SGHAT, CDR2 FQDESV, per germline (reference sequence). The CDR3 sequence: CASRRDSYEQYF. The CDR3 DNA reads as TGTGCCAGCAGGAGGGACAGCTACGAGCAGTACTTC. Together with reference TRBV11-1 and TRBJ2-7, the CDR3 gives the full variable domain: EAEVAQSPRYKITEKSQAVAFWCDPISGHATLYWYRQILGQGPELLVQFQDESVVDDSQLPKDRFSAERLKGVDSTLKIQPAELGDSAMYLCASRRDSYEQYFGPGTRLTVT.

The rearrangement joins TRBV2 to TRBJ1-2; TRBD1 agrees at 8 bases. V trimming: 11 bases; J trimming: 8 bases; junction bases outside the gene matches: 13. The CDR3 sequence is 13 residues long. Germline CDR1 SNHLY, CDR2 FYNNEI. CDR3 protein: CARENQGARGYTF. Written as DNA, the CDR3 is TGTGCCCGAGAGAATCAGGGGGCCAGGGGCTACACCTTC.